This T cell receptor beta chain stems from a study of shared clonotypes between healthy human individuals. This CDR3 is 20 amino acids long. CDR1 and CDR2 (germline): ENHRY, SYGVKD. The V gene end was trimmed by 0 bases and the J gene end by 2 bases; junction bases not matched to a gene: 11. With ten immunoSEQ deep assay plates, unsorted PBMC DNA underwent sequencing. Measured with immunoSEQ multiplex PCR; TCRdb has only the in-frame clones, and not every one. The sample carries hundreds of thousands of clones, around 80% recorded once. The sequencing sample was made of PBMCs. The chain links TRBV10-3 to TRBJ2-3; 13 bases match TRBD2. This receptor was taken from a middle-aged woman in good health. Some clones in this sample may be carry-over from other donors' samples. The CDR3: CAISESLPGTSGTDTDTQYF. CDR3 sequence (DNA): TGTGCCATCAGTGAGTCGCTCCCCGGGACTAGCGGGACTGACACAGATACGCAGTATTTT.